What follows are 24 T cell receptor beta chains derived from one specimen sequenced in a study of OX40 agonist ivuxolimab in advanced cancers. Repertoires were generated with immunoSEQ multiplex PCR, while TCRdb's copy carries only in-frame clones and drops some. The sample carries about 150,000 clones, around 93% recorded once. Specimen: CD4+ or CD8+ T cells sorted from blood, collected in a trial of the OX40 agonist ivuxolimab. Every receptor here comes from an adult with an advanced solid tumor such as melanoma, head and neck, liver or kidney cancer.

This chain joins TRBV4-3 and TRBJ2-3; 15 nucleotides line up with TRBD2. The CDR3 is 20 amino acids. Trimming took 0 bases from V and 1 from J; bases not matched to a gene: 8. Germline lookup yields CDR1 LGHNA and CDR2 YSLEER. The CDR3 DNA sequence: TGCGCCAGCAGCCAAGATCGGACTAGCGGGAGGGTCATAGGCACAGATACGCAGTATTTT. It yields the protein CASSQDRTSGRVIGTDTQYF.

Comments on this clone: The junction departs from the called germline gene at one end, perhaps through a read error. V gene TRBV5-1 combines with J gene TRBJ2-7, with 7 bases fitting TRBD1. The CDR3 has 14 amino acids. Germline V CDR1 and CDR2: SGHRS, YFSETQ. CDR3 nucleotide sequence: TGCGCCAGCAGCCTGACAGGGCCCCCTTACGGGCAGTACTTC. It translates to CASSLTGPPYGQYF.

As for this clone: One end of the junction varies from germline; a read error may be responsible. The chain links TRBV7-9 to TRBJ2-7; 10 nucleotides align to TRBD2. The CDR3 consists of 12 residues. The germline V gene has CDR1 SEHNR and CDR2 FQNEAQ (reference sequence). The CDR3 spells CASANQREGPGF. DNA of the CDR3: TGTGCCAGCGCCAACCAGCGGGAGGGCCCTGGGTTC.

The chain has TRBV19 and TRBJ2-7, with 10 bases that match TRBD1. CDR3 length: 15 amino acids. V dropped 6 bases and J dropped 6; count of bases not matched to a gene: 11. The germline CDR1 and CDR2 sequences are LNHDA and SQIVND (reference sequence). The CDR3 DNA is TGTGCCAGTAGCCGGGGCCCGGGACAGGGGACCGAGCAGTACTTC. This translates into CASSRGPGQGTEQYF.

The V and J genes are TRBV7-2 and TRBJ2-2; D may be TRBD2 (6 bases). The V end lost 8 bases, the J end lost 2 bases, and 15 bases lay between the germline ends. This CDR3 contains 15 residues. Looked up from germline, CDR1 is SGHTA and CDR2 is FQGNSA. CDR3 amino acids: CASGLRLGNTGELFF. The DNA for the CDR3 is TGTGCCAGCGGCCTACGACTAGGAAACACCGGGGAGCTGTTTTTT.

This chain uses TRBV5-1 with TRBJ2-1; 9 nucleotides line up with TRBD1. Trimming took 2 bases from V and 8 from J; bases not matched to a gene: 8. Per the germline V gene, CDR1 is SGHRS and CDR2 is YFSETQ. The CDR3 spans 15 residues. The CDR3 nucleotides are TGCGCCAGCAGCTTTGGACAGGGGTTCATCGATGAGCAGTTCTTC. Residues: CASSFGQGFIDEQFF.

This rearrangement joins TRBV5-1 to TRBJ2-7; a weak D match, TRBD1 (6 bases). The CDR3 extends over 15 amino acids. Germline V CDR1 and CDR2: SGHRS, YFSETQ. V was clipped by 0 bases and J by 5 bases, with 15 bases between them. The CDR3 protein is CASSLGTQGFDEQYF. In nucleotides, the CDR3 is TGCGCCAGCAGCTTGGGGACCCAGGGGTTCGACGAGCAGTACTTC. The variable domain in full, with the rest retrieved from reference TRBV5-1 and TRBJ2-7, is KAGVTQTPRYLIKTRGQQVTLSCSPISGHRSVSWYQQTPGQGLQFLFEYFSETQRNKGNFPGRFSGRQFSNSRSEMNVSTLELGDSALYLCASSLGTQGFDEQYFGPGTRLTVT.

J is TRBJ1-3 and V is TRBV6-1, with a tentative D call TRBD1 (5 bases). The CDR3 is 15 amino acids. Germline V gene data show CDR1 as MNHNS and CDR2 as SASEGT. V was pared by 6 bases and J by 3 bases, with 15 bases between. CDR3 nucleotide sequence: TGTGCCAGCAGGGCGGGACTACACCTTGGAAACACCATATATTTT. This codes for CASRAGLHLGNTIYF.

The chain employs TRBV19 and TRBJ2-1; 8 nucleotides match TRBD2. CDR3 length equals 14 residues. V shed 3 bases, J shed 5 bases, and the junction held 3 bases outside the gene matches. Germline CDR1 and CDR2: LNHDA and SQIVND (reference sequence). The CDR3 DNA is TGTGCCAGTAGTATCGCGGGGGGTAACAATGAGCAGTTCTTC. Residues: CASSIAGGNNEQFF. The complete variable domain, with remaining parts taken from reference TRBV19 and TRBJ2-1, reads DGGITQSPKYLFRKEGQNVTLSCEQNLNHDAMYWYRQDPGQGLRLIYYSQIVNDFQKGDIAEGYSVSREKKESFPLTVTSAQKNPTAFYLCASSIAGGNNEQFFGPGTRLTVL.

The chain uses TRBV4-2 and TRBJ2-1; the D gene is possibly TRBD2 (6 bases). There are 15 residues in the CDR3. CDR1 LGHNA and CDR2 YNFKEQ come from the germline V gene. V lost 4 bases to trimming and J lost 5 bases, with 15 bases between them. Written as DNA, the CDR3 is TGTGCCAGCAGCCCCCGGCGGGGCGGCCACAATGAGCAGTTCTTC. This translates into CASSPRRGGHNEQFF.

The chain carries TRBV10-3 and TRBJ2-7; 7 nucleotides line up with TRBD1. The trim removed 4 bases at V and 5 bases at J, leaving 2 bases unmatched. This CDR3 has 12 amino acids. Germline V gene sequence: CDR1 ENHRY, CDR2 SYGVKD. CDR3 protein: CAISGDRDEQYF. CDR3 coding DNA: TGTGCCATCAGTGGCGACAGGGACGAGCAGTACTTC.

The chain links TRBV20-1 to TRBJ2-5; D perhaps matches TRBD2 (6 bases). Germline V CDR1 and CDR2: DFQATT, SNEGSKA (reference sequence). The CDR3 has 10 residues. With 5 bases removed from V and 8 bases from J, the gap between germline ends came to 9 bases. The CDR3: CSASGLTQYF. The CDR3, as DNA: TGCAGTGCTTCGGGACTCACCCAGTACTTC.

The V gene is TRBV7-9, the J gene TRBJ1-2, with D perhaps TRBD1 (5 bases). Deletions cut 6 bases from V and 4 bases from J, with 21 bases between. Germline CDR1 is SEHNR and CDR2 is FQNEAQ (reference sequence). The CDR3 has 16 amino acids. The CDR3, as DNA: TGTGCCAGCAGTTCAGGAGGGGCCAAGGTGGGCTATGGCTACACCTTC. It translates to CASSSGGAKVGYGYTF.

This clone appeared a single time. The rearrangement joins TRBV6-4 to TRBJ2-1; 10 bases match TRBD2. This CDR3 comprises 15 residues. Germline lookup yields CDR1 MRHNA and CDR2 SNTAGT. The trim removed 5 bases at V and 6 bases at J, leaving 7 bases unmatched. The CDR3 bases are TGTGCCAGCAGTCCCCGGACTAGCGGTCCCAATGAGCAGTTCTTC. Translation gives CASSPRTSGPNEQFF.

V is TRBV27 and J is TRBJ2-3; 7 bases agree with TRBD2. This CDR3 region has 14 residues. Germline CDR1 is MNHEY and CDR2 is SMNVEV (reference sequence). V trimming: 6 bases; J trimming: 2 bases; junction bases outside the gene matches: 5. This CDR3 is CASRIAGYTDTQYF. The CDR3 nucleotides are TGTGCCAGCAGGATAGCGGGCTACACAGATACGCAGTATTTT.

In DNA, the CDR3 is TGTGCCAGCAGCGTTACAGGGATTTCCTCTGGAAACACCATATATTTT. It yields the protein CASSVTGISSGNTIYF. This chain joins TRBV11-2 and TRBJ1-3; tentatively, D is TRBD1 (6 bases). Trimming cost V 5 bases and J 0 bases, with 14 bases left between them. Germline V lookup: CDR1 SGHAT, CDR2 FQNNGV. This CDR3 is 16 amino acids long.

V gene TRBV28 combines with J gene TRBJ2-2, with 7 nucleotides matching TRBD2. The V gene's germline CDR1 is MDHEN and CDR2 SYDVKM. The CDR3 runs 15 residues. V shed 5 bases, J shed 5 bases, and the junction held 8 bases outside the gene matches. CDR3 bases: TGTGCCAGCAGTCCCTGGGAGGGTTGGACCGGGGAGCTGTTTTTT. It specifies CASSPWEGWTGELFF.

This clone was detected only a few times. The chain employs TRBV5-1 and TRBJ2-2; D might be TRBD1 (6 bases). The CDR3 has 15 residues. V dropped 1 base and J dropped 7 bases, with 14 bases sitting between them. Germline V gene sequence: CDR1 SGHRS, CDR2 YFSETQ. This CDR3 reads CASSLPARGGGELFF. The CDR3 DNA follows: TGCGCCAGCAGCTTGCCGGCCAGGGGTGGCGGGGAGCTGTTTTTT.

The V gene is TRBV27, the J gene TRBJ2-1; D might be TRBD2 (6 bases). Trimming shortened V by 3 bases and J by 0 bases, and 9 bases separated the two germline ends. The CDR3 runs to 15 residues. Per the germline V gene, CDR1 is MNHEY and CDR2 is SMNVEV (reference sequence). CDR3 residues: CASSLEGRSYNEQFF. DNA for the CDR3: TGTGCCAGCAGTTTGGAGGGGCGCTCCTACAATGAGCAGTTCTTC.

This chain connects TRBV28 to TRBJ2-7, with 7 bases matching TRBD2. The V and J ends lost 8 bases and 2 bases, in that order; junction bases with no gene match: 3. The CDR3 runs 12 residues. Germline V gene sequence: CDR1 MDHEN, CDR2 SYDVKM. CDR3 DNA: TGTGCCAGCTGGGGGGGGGCCTACGAGCAGTACTTC. It translates to CASWGGAYEQYF.

The V and J genes are TRBV4-1 and TRBJ2-4, with D perhaps given as TRBD1 or TRBD2 (5 bases each). The ends were cut back, 4 bases at V and 8 bases at J, with 18 bases in the middle. From germline, CDR1 is MGHRA and CDR2 YSYEKL. This CDR3 has 15 amino acids. CDR3 coding DNA: TGCGCCAGCAGCCCCGAAGGGGAATTGAGGGACATTCAGTACTTC. Translation: CASSPEGELRDIQYF.

The chain combines TRBV9 with TRBJ1-1, with 8 bases lining up with TRBD1. This CDR3 is 16 amino acids long. V lost 4 bases and J lost 0; bases outside the gene matches: 8. Germline loops: CDR1 SGDLS, CDR2 YYNGEE. The CDR3 DNA reads as TGTGCCAGCAGCCCCCGGACAGGGATCTTGAACACTGAAGCTTTCTTT. Protein: CASSPRTGILNTEAFF.

The rearrangement links TRBV7-8 to TRBJ1-2, with D perhaps TRBD1 (5 bases). This CDR3 comprises 14 residues. V lost 5 bases and J lost 5, with 15 bases in between. Germline CDR1 SGHVS, CDR2 FQNEAQ. CDR3 amino acids: CASSPKRQSYGYTF. CDR3 nucleotide sequence: TGTGCCAGCAGCCCGAAGAGACAGTCATATGGCTACACCTTC.

The chain carries TRBV10-1 and TRBJ2-3; TRBD1 agrees at 10 bases. Germline V gives CDR1 WNHNN, CDR2 SYGVQD (reference sequence). The CDR3 runs 16 residues. V was clipped by 2 bases and J by 5 bases; unmatched bases: 7. The CDR3 DNA follows: TGCGCCAGCAGTGAGGGGACAGGGGCCTTTTTAGATACGCAGTATTTT. It yields the protein CASSEGTGAFLDTQYF.